The rows below give T cell receptor beta chains drawn from one sample of a study of siplizumab effects on memory and regulatory T cells. Produced via immunoSEQ multiplex PCR; TCRdb's table is partial and in-frame only. This sample carries more than 85,000 clones, 80% to 95% of them seen once, and the ten largest clones take about 1.5%. Specimen: CD4+ T cells sorted from blood. The receptors originated from a human donor in good health. Each CDR3 is given with its conserved first and last residue. A D gene is named only where the DNA matches it firmly. For some rows the clone size is stated as once, few or many, or as a class when expanded; others skip it.

NA	17	TRBV7-3	TRBD2	TRBJ2-3	TGTGCCAGCAGCTTAAAGGCTAGCGGGACGTGGGCAGATACGCAGTATTTT	CASSLKASGTWADTQYF
NA	18	TRBV19	TRBD2	TRBJ2-2	TGTGCCAGTAGTCTACGACTGGGCGGGGGTCTTAACACCGGGGAGCTGTTTTTT	CASSLRLGGGLNTGELFF
NA	12	TRBV6-1	NA	TRBJ1-1	TGTGCCAGCAGTTGGGGGCCTTCTGAAGCTTTCTTT	CASSWGPSEAFF
NA	15	TRBV6-5	TRBD1	TRBJ1-4	TGTGCCAGCAGTTACTCGGGACAGGGAGGTGAAAAACTGTTTTTT	CASSYSGQGGEKLFF
NA	14	TRBV6-5	TRBD1	TRBJ1-6	TGTGCCAGCACCACAAGGGACAGCTATTCACCCCTCCACTTT	CASTTRDSYSPLHF
few	14	TRBV11-1	NA	TRBJ2-7	TGTGCCAGCAGGAGCGACAGGTCCGACGACGAGCAGTACTTC	CASRSDRSDDEQYF
NA	14	TRBV5-5	NA	TRBJ2-2	TGTGCCAGCAGCTTGGAGGTTAACACCGGGGAGCTGTTTTTT	CASSLEVNTGELFF
NA	14	TRBV2	TRBD1	TRBJ1-2	TGTGCCAGCAGGACAGGGGGTTCGGACTATGGCTACACCTTC	CASRTGGSDYGYTF
NA	17	TRBV7-9	NA	TRBJ1-4	TGTGCCAGCAGCTTCCTGACTGGCGGGGTCCTGAATGAAAAACTGTTTTTT	CASSFLTGGVLNEKLFF
NA	13	TRBV6-5	NA	TRBJ1-1	TGTGCCAGCAGTCCCCCGCCGGGGCTAGAAGCTTTCTTT	CASSPPPGLEAFF
NA	14	TRBV19	TRBD1	TRBJ2-5	TGTGCCAGTAATCCGACAGGGGGGCGGAAGACCCAGTACTTC	CASNPTGGRKTQYF
NA	15	TRBV5-1	NA	TRBJ1-1	TGCGCCAGCAGCCCCGACGGACAGCCAAACACTGAAGCTTTCTTT	CASSPDGQPNTEAFF
NA	14	TRBV2	NA	TRBJ2-1	TGTGCCAGCTTTCGTGCGGCTTCCTACAATGAGCAGTTCTTC	CASFRAASYNEQFF
few	15	TRBV10-3	NA	TRBJ1-5	TGTGCCATCAAGGTAGGGGCAGCCGGCAATCAGCCCCAGCATTTT	CAIKVGAAGNQPQHF
once	15	TRBV6-5	TRBD1	TRBJ1-5	TGTGCCAGCAGTCTCCGTGAGGGGGCTCGACAGCCCCAGCATTTT	CASSLREGARQPQHF
NA	17	TRBV5-4	TRBD1	TRBJ2-5	TGTGCCAGCAGCCCGAACGGTGGCAGGGGGCAAAAAGAGACCCAGTACTTC	CASSPNGGRGQKETQYF
once	15	TRBV7-2	TRBD2	TRBJ2-7	TGTGCCAGCAGCTTGGCTAGCGGGGTCTCCTACGAGCAGTACTTC	CASSLASGVSYEQYF
NA	15	TRBV6-5	TRBD1	TRBJ1-1	TGTGCCAGCAGTTACCCGGGGACAGGGAACACTGAAGCTTTCTTT	CASSYPGTGNTEAFF
NA	17	TRBV21-1	NA	TRBJ2-5	TGTGCCAGCAGCAAAGAGGGACAGGGGAGTGCTAAAGAGACCCAGTACTTC	CASSKEGQGSAKETQYF
NA	14	TRBV5-4	TRBD1	TRBJ2-7	TGTGCCAGCAGCTCTCGGGACAGGGCCTACGAGCAGTACTTC	CASSSRDRAYEQYF
NA	18	TRBV5-1	TRBD1	TRBJ1-4	TGCGCCAGCAGCGGAGCGACAGGGAGATCGTCGACTAATGAAAAACTGTTTTTT	CASSGATGRSSTNEKLFF
NA	16	TRBV5-6	TRBD1	TRBJ1-2	TGTGCCAGCAGCTTAACCGGGACAGGATTTAACTATGGCTACACCTTC	CASSLTGTGFNYGYTF
NA	15	TRBV6-5	NA	TRBJ1-2	TGTGCCAGCAATTCCGGGACCTTGATTTCACATGGCTACACCTTC	CASNSGTLISHGYTF
NA	15	TRBV18	TRBD1	TRBJ1-4	TGTGCCAGCTCACCGGGACAGCGAACTAATGAAAAACTGTTTTTT	CASSPGQRTNEKLFF
NA	16	TRBV9	NA	TRBJ2-2	TGTGCCAGCAGCGTAGCTACGCGGGGGAACACCGGGGAGCTGTTTTTT	CASSVATRGNTGELFF
NA	15	TRBV19	NA	TRBJ2-3	TGTGCCACTACCCGTGGGGGTCGGCGCACAGATACGCAGTATTTT	CATTRGGRRTDTQYF
NA	14	TRBV5-4	NA	TRBJ1-2	TGTGCCAGCAGCTTGGTAGTTCCGGGCTATGGCTACACCTTC	CASSLVVPGYGYTF
NA	14	TRBV6-5	TRBD2	TRBJ2-5	TGTGCCAGCAGTACAAGCGGGGGGGGCAAGACCCAGTACTTC	CASSTSGGGKTQYF
NA	15	TRBV2	TRBD2	TRBJ2-2	TGTGCCAGCTGGTCCGGGACTAGCGGTAGCGGGGAGCTGTTTTTT	CASWSGTSGSGELFF
NA	13	TRBV5-1	NA	TRBJ2-7	TGCGCCAGCAGCTTGAACCCCACCTACGAGCAGTACTTC	CASSLNPTYEQYF
NA	15	TRBV30	TRBD2	TRBJ2-7	TGTGCCTGGAGCCGCCGGGGGCGGGAGGACTACGAGCAGTACTTC	CAWSRRGREDYEQYF
few	15	TRBV5-8	TRBD2	TRBJ2-1	TGTGCCAGCAGCTTGGGGACTAGCGGGACCAATGAGCAGTTCTTC	CASSLGTSGTNEQFF
NA	13	TRBV30	NA	TRBJ1-1	TGTGCCTGGAGCCATGGGGGGAACACTGAAGCTTTCTTT	CAWSHGGNTEAFF
NA	13	TRBV19	NA	TRBJ1-5	TGTGCCAGTACCCAGAGAAGCAATCAGCCCCAGCATTTT	CASTQRSNQPQHF
NA	14	TRBV10-3	NA	TRBJ1-6	TGTGCCATCAGTGAGACCAGGCCCGCTTCACCCCTCCACTTT	CAISETRPASPLHF
NA	15	TRBV6-1	TRBD1	TRBJ2-3	TGTGCCAGCAGTGAGAGGACAGGAACCACAGATACGCAGTATTTT	CASSERTGTTDTQYF
NA	13	TRBV30	NA	TRBJ1-1	TGTGCCTGTAACCCAGAGGGGGTGTTCGGAGCTTTCTTT	CACNPEGVFGAFF
NA	13	TRBV5-6	TRBD1	TRBJ1-2	TGTGCCAGCAGACGGACAGGGAATAATGGCTACACCTTC	CASRRTGNNGYTF
NA	15	TRBV11-2	NA	TRBJ1-2	TGTGCCAGCAGCTTAGATGGGCGGGGAGACTATGGCTACACCTTC	CASSLDGRGDYGYTF
NA	15	TRBV18	NA	TRBJ1-6	TGTGCCAGCTCACCACCCGCGGGGGGCCTTGACCCCCTCCACTTT	CASSPPAGGLDPLHF
NA	14	TRBV4-1	NA	TRBJ1-1	TGCGCCAGCAGCAGTCCCACGAGGAACACTGAAGCTTTCTTT	CASSSPTRNTEAFF
NA	14	TRBV18	NA	TRBJ2-5	TGTGCCAGCTCACGGGACCAGGGGCACGAGACCCAGTACTTC	CASSRDQGHETQYF
NA	14	TRBV7-9	NA	TRBJ1-3	TGTGCCAGCAGCTTTACAGCCTCTGGAAACACCATATATTTT	CASSFTASGNTIYF
NA	13	TRBV19	NA	TRBJ1-5	TGTGCCAGTAGTTGGCCAGGGGCGCAGCCCCAGCATTTT	CASSWPGAQPQHF
NA	13	TRBV2	NA	TRBJ2-1	TGTGCCAGCCGAGGGGATGTCTACAATGAGCAGTTCTTC	CASRGDVYNEQFF
once	13	TRBV11-1	TRBD1	TRBJ2-1	TGTGCCAGCAGCTTGACAGGGATGGAAGAGCAGTTCTTC	CASSLTGMEEQFF
NA	16	TRBV19	TRBD2	TRBJ2-3	TGTGCCAGTAGTATAACACTAGCGGGACGCACAGATACGCAGTATTTT	CASSITLAGRTDTQYF
NA	14	TRBV6-5	TRBD1	TRBJ1-1	TGTGCCAGCAGTTCGGGACAGGGGGACACTGAAGCTTTCTTT	CASSSGQGDTEAFF
NA	13	TRBV13	NA	TRBJ1-1	TGTGCCAGCAGCTTGAGGGCGTCGCGAGGAGCTTTCTTT	CASSLRASRGAFF
NA	16	TRBV2	TRBD2	TRBJ2-1	TGTGCCAGCAGTGAGGAAGCGGGAGGGCCATACAATGAGCAGTTCTTC	CASSEEAGGPYNEQFF
NA	16	TRBV5-5	NA	TRBJ2-2	TGTGCCAGCAGCTTGGGAGCAGGGGTTAACACCGGGGAGCTGTTTTTT	CASSLGAGVNTGELFF
NA	16	TRBV5-4	TRBD2	TRBJ2-5	TGTGCCAGCAGCTTGGCCCGCGGGGGGCTCCAAGAGACCCAGTACTTC	CASSLARGGLQETQYF
NA	14	TRBV7-6	TRBD1	TRBJ1-1	TGTGCCAGCAAGGGACAGGGGGGGAACACTGAAGCTTTCTTT	CASKGQGGNTEAFF
NA	12	TRBV6-5	TRBD1	TRBJ2-7	TGTGCCAGCAGATCACAGGGGTACGAGCAGTACTTC	CASRSQGYEQYF
NA	11	TRBV20-1	NA	TRBJ2-5	TGCAGTGCTAGGCCTTCAGAGACCCAGTACTTC	CSARPSETQYF
NA	14	TRBV30	TRBD1	TRBJ2-2	TGTGCCTGGTACCCTGACAGGGATGGCGGGGAGCTGTTTTTT	CAWYPDRDGGELFF
NA	13	TRBV7-3	NA	TRBJ2-3	TGTGCCAGCAGCCCTACAGGCCCAGATACGCAGTATTTT	CASSPTGPDTQYF
NA	13	TRBV10-3	TRBD1	TRBJ1-4	TGTGCCATCAGAGACAGGGAAGGTGAAAAACTGTTTTTT	CAIRDREGEKLFF
NA	13	TRBV6-5	NA	TRBJ2-3	TGTGCCAGCAGTTACTCGATGGGATTAACGCAGTATTTT	CASSYSMGLTQYF